Listed here are 8 T cell receptor beta chains from one sample, sequenced in a study of control samples from healthy donors and cancer patients (dated by TCRdb to the early 2020s). The receptor library was made with the immunoSEQ multiplex PCR assay. Held by TCRdb, this immuneACCESS table contains in-frame sequences only and omits some clones. Under half of the omission traces to an unresolved V gene where checked; the cause of the rest is unknown. A total of some 130,000 clones appear in this sample, 80% to 95% of them only once. The ten largest clones take up over 9% of the sample. Material for sequencing was blood. These receptors were collected from a man aged 25-40 years in good health.

The V gene is TRBV15, the J gene TRBJ2-1, with 9 nucleotides matching TRBD1. There are 15 residues in the CDR3. Germline V CDR1 and CDR2: LNHNV, YYDKDF (reference sequence). V was clipped by 10 bases and J by 5 bases; unmatched bases: 12. The chain's CDR3 is CAIKSGTGLNNEQFF. CDR3 nucleotides: TGTGCCATAAAATCCGGGACAGGGTTGAACAATGAGCAGTTCTTC.

The chain carries TRBV6-5 and TRBJ1-2; 9 bases are a match to TRBD1. This CDR3 comprises 13 residues. The germline gives CDR1 MNHEY, CDR2 SVGAGI. J gave up 10 bases and V 4 bases, and 7 bases lay outside the gene matches. CDR3 in amino acids: CASSSPGQGVYTF. The CDR3 DNA is TGTGCCAGCAGTTCTCCGGGACAGGGCGTCTACACCTTC.

The chain combines TRBV19 with TRBJ2-2; D remains unclear. The CDR3 is made up of 10 amino acids. Germline loops: CDR1 LNHDA, CDR2 SQIVND (reference sequence). V was clipped by 9 bases and J by 6 bases, with 5 bases between them. CDR3 residues: CASFAGELFF. CDR3 nucleotides: TGTGCCAGCTTCGCCGGGGAGCTGTTTTTT.

About this clone itself: Mismatch with germline at one junction end may stem from a read error. This rearrangement joins TRBV2 to TRBJ2-7, with 11 bases matching TRBD2. The CDR3 has 15 amino acids. Per germline, CDR1 SNHLY and CDR2 FYNNEI. The CDR3 nucleotides are TGTGCCAGCAGTAAAGCTCTAGCGGGAGGCTACGAGCAGTACTTC. Its protein product is CASSKALAGGYEQYF.

V and J are TRBV11-2 and TRBJ2-1; 11 bases line up with TRBD2. The CDR3 has 18 amino acids. V lost 5 bases to trimming and J lost 4 bases; unmatched junction nucleotides: 13. Germline V gene sequence: CDR1 SGHAT, CDR2 FQNNGV. CDR3 protein: CASSDITSGSGSYNEQFF. The DNA for the CDR3 is TGTGCCAGCAGCGATATAACTAGCGGGAGTGGGTCTTACAATGAGCAGTTCTTC.

The chain combines TRBV15 with TRBJ1-1; 7 nucleotides align to TRBD1. Germline trimming cut 3 bases from V and 3 bases from J; bases unmatched to any gene: 13. The CDR3 has 17 amino acids. From germline, CDR1 is LNHNV and CDR2 YYDKDF (reference sequence). For the CDR3, the DNA is TGTGCCACCAGCAGTCTTCGACAGGGTGGGCGGGACACTGAAGCTTTCTTT. Translation: CATSSLRQGGRDTEAFF.

The rearrangement joins TRBV9 to TRBJ2-2, with TRBD2 matching over 13 bases. This CDR3 has 19 amino acids. J lost 6 bases, V lost 7 bases, and 18 bases had no gene match. In germline, CDR1 is SGDLS, CDR2 YYNGEE. Here the CDR3 DNA reads TGTGCCAGCGCCTCCGATCATAGAGGACTAGCGGGAGTTCCCGGGGAGCTGTTTTTT. It translates to CASASDHRGLAGVPGELFF.

This clone was counted between two and nine times. The chain has TRBV5-1 and TRBJ2-7; D is unresolved. CDR3 length: 12 residues. CDR1 and CDR2 (germline): SGHRS, YFSETQ. The V end was cut by 0 bases, the J end by 3 bases, with 4 bases between. CDR3 nucleotide sequence: TGCGCCAGCAGCTTGGAGGGCTACGAGCAGTACTTC. Its protein product is CASSLEGYEQYF.